This section outlines one T cell receptor beta chain sequence together with its context. V lost 0 bases and J 7 bases, leaving 17 bases between the germline ends. The germline gives CDR1 SGHRS, CDR2 YFSETQ. The CDR3 spans 15 residues. The data were taken from a study of metastatic and nonmetastatic thyroid tumors. Authors' methods: To classify distant metastasis in papillary thyroid cancer, a model was built from CDR3 differences across clinicopathological groups. TCRdb redid the clone calls on the PCR reads using MiXCR. TCRdb, rather than the study authors, made the V and J calls. Of about 19,000 clones in the sample, 35% to 40% are singletons; the top ten hold roughly a quarter. Among the patients, none had received any treatment before thyroid surgery.

The J gene is TRBJ2-7, the V gene TRBV5-1, with D maybe TRBD2 (6 bases). The TCR comes from a female donor with papillary thyroid cancer or a benign thyroid nodule (not recorded which). Some clones in this sample may be carry-over from other donors' samples. The sequenced sample consisted of tumor tissue. For the CDR3, the DNA is TGCGCCAGCAGCTTGGATATAGCGGCTGAAGGAGAGCAGTACTTC. Amino acid sequence: CASSLDIAAEGEQYF.